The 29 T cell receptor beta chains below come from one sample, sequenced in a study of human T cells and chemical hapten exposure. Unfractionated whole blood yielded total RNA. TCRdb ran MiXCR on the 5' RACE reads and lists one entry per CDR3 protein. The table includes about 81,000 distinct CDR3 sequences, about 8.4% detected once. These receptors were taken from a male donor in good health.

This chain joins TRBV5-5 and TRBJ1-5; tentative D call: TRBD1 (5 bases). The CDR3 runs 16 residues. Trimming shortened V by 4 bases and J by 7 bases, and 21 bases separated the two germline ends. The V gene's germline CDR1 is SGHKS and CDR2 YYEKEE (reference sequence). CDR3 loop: CASSPLGRQGGQPQHF. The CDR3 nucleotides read TGTGCCAGCAGCCCATTAGGTCGGCAGGGTGGCCAGCCCCAGCATTTT.

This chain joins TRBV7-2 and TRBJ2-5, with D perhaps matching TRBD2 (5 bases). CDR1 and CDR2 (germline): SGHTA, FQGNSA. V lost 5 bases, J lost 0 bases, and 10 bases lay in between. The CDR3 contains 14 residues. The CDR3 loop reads CASSPRDYQETQYF. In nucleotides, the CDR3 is TGTGCCAGCAGCCCCCGGGATTACCAAGAGACCCAGTACTTC. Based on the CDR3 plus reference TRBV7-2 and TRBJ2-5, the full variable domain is GAGVSQSPSNKVTEKGKDVELRCDPISGHTALYWYRQSLGQGLEFLIYFQGNSAPDKSGLPSDRFSAERTGGSVSTLTIQRTQQEDSAVYLCASSPRDYQETQYFGPGTRLLVL.

The CDR3: CSARDTGQNTEAFF. CDR3 sequence (DNA): TGCAGTGCTAGAGACACAGGCCAGAACACTGAAGCTTTCTTT. The V call is TRBV20-1, the J call TRBJ1-1; D possibly corresponds to TRBD1 (5 bases). CDR1 is DFQATT and CDR2 is SNEGSKA in the germline V gene (reference sequence). CDR3 length equals 14 residues. V lost 0 bases and J 1 base, leaving 9 bases between the germline ends.

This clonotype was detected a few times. DNA of the CDR3: TGTGCCAGCAGCCAAGATTGGCAGGTTAATGAAAAACTGTTTTTT. This sequence encodes CASSQDWQVNEKLFF. The V gene is TRBV3-1, the J gene TRBJ1-4; D is ambiguous. Per the germline V gene, CDR1 is LGHDT and CDR2 is YNNKEL (reference sequence). Trimming pared 0 bases from V and 4 bases from J, leaving 9 bases between. The CDR3 runs 15 residues.

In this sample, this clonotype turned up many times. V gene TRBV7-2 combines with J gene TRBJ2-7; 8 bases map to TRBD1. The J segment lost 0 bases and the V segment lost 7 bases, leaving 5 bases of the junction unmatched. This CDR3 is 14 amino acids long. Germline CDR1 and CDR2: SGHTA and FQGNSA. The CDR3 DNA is TGTGCCAGCATGGGGGGACAGGACTCCTACGAGCAGTACTTC. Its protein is CASMGGQDSYEQYF.

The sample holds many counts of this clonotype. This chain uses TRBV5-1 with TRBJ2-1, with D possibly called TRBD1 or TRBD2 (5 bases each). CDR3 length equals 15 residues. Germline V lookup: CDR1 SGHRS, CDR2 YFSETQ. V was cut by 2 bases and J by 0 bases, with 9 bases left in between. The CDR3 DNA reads TGCGCCAGCAGCTTATCAGGGAGCTCCTACAATGAGCAGTTCTTC. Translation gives CASSLSGSSYNEQFF.

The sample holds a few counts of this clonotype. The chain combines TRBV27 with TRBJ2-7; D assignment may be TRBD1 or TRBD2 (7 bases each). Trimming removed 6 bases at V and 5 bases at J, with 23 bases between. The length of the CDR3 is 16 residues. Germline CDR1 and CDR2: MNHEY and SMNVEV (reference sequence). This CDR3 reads CASSPSVRGGGHEQYF. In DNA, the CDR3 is TGTGCCAGCAGCCCTAGTGTCAGGGGGGGGGGCCACGAGCAGTACTTC.

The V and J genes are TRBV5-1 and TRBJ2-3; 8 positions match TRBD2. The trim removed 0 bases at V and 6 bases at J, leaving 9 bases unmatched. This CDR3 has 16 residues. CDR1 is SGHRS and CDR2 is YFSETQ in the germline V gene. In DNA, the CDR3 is TGCGCCAGCAGCTTGGCCAGGACGGGAGGGCCGGATACGCAGTATTTT. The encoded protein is CASSLARTGGPDTQYF.

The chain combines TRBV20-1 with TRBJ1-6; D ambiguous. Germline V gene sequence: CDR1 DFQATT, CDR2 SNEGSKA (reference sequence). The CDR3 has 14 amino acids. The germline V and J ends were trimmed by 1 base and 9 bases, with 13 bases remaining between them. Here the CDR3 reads CSARAILSGSPLHF. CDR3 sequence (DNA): TGCAGTGCTAGAGCCATTCTAAGCGGTTCACCCCTCCACTTT.

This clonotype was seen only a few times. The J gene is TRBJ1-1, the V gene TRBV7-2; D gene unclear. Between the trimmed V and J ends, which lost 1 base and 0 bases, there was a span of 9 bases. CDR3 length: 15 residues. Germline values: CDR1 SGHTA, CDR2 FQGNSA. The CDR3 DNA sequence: TGTGCCAGCAGCTTAGGTGGCAGACTGAACACTGAAGCTTTCTTT. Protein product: CASSLGGRLNTEAFF.

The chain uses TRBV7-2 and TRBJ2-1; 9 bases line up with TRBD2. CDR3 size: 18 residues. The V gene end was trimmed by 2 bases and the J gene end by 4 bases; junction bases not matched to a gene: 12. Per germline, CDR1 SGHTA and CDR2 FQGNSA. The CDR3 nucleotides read TGTGCCAGCAGCTTAAAATTCCTAGCGGGGCACTCGTACAATGAGCAGTTCTTC. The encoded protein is CASSLKFLAGHSYNEQFF.

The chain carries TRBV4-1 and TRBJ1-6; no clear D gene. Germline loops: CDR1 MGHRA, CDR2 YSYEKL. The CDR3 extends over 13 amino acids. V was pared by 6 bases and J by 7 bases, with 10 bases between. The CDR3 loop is CASRAGPNSPLHF. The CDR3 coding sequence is TGCGCCAGCAGAGCCGGGCCGAATTCACCCCTCCACTTT.

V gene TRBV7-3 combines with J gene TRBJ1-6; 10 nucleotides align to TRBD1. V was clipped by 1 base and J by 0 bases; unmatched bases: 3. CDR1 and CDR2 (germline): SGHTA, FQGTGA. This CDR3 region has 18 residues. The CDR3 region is CASSLKGQGSSYNSPLHF. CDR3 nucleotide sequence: TGTGCCAGCAGCTTAAAGGGACAGGGGAGCTCCTATAATTCACCCCTCCACTTT.

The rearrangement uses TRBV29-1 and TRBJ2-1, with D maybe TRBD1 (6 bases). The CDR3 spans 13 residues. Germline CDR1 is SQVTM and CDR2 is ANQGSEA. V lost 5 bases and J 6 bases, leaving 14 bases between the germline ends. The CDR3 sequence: CSVTGQACNEQFF. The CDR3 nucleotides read TGCAGCGTTACGGGACAAGCCTGCAATGAGCAGTTCTTC.

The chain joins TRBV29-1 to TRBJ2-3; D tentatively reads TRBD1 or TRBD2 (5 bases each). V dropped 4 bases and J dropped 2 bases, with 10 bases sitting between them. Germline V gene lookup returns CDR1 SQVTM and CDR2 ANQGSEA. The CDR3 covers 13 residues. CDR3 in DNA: TGCAGCGTTGGGGGACGGACCACAGATACGCAGTATTTT. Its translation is CSVGGRTTDTQYF.

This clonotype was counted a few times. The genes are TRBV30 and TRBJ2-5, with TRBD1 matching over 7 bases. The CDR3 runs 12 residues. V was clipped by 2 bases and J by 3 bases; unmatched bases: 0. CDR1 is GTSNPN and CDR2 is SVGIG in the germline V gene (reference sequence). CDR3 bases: TGTGCCTGGAGTACAGGGGAAGAGACCCAGTACTTC. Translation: CAWSTGEETQYF.

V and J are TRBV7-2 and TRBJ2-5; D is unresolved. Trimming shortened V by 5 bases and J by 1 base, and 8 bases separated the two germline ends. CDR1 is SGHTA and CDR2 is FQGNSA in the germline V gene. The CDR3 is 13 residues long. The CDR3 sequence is CASSPRIQETQYF. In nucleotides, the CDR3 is TGTGCCAGCAGCCCACGGATCCAAGAGACCCAGTACTTC.

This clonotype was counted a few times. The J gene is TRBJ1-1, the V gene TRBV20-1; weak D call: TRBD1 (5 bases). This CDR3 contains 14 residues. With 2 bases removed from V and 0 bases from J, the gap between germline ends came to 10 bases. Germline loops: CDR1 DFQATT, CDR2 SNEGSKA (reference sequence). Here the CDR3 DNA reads TGCAGTGCTAGACTGACAGCGATGAACACTGAAGCTTTCTTT. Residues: CSARLTAMNTEAFF.

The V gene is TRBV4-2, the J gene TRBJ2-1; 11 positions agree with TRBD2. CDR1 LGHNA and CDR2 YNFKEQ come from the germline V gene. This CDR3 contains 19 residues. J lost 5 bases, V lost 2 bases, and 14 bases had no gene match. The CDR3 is CASSQFSPAGLAEHNEQFF. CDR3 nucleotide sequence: TGTGCCAGCAGCCAATTCTCGCCGGCGGGACTAGCGGAACACAATGAGCAGTTCTTC.

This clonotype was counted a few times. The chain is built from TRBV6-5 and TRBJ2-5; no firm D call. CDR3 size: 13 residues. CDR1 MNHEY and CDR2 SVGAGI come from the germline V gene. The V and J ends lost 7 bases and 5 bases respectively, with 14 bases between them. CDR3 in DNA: TGTGCCAGCAATCCGACTCAAGGGGAGACCCAGTACTTC. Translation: CASNPTQGETQYF.

This chain's CDR3 is CAKGLAGTYEQYF. The CDR3 DNA sequence: TGTGCTAAGGGACTAGCGGGGACCTACGAGCAGTACTTC. The chain is built from TRBV30 and TRBJ2-7; TRBD2 aligns across 13 bases. The CDR3 length is 13 residues. The germline CDR1 and CDR2 sequences are GTSNPN and SVGIG (reference sequence). The complete variable domain, with remaining parts taken from reference TRBV30 and TRBJ2-7, reads SQTIHQWPATLVQPVGSPLSLECTVEGTSNPNLYWYRQAAGRGLQLLFYSVGIGQISSEVPQNLSASRPQDRQFILSSKKLLLSDSGFYLCAKGLAGTYEQYFGPGTRLTVT.

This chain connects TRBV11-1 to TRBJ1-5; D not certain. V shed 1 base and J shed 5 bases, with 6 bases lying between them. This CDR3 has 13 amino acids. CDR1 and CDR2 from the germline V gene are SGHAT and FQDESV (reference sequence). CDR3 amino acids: CASSLEEHQPQHF. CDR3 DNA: TGTGCCAGCAGCTTAGAAGAGCATCAGCCCCAGCATTTT.

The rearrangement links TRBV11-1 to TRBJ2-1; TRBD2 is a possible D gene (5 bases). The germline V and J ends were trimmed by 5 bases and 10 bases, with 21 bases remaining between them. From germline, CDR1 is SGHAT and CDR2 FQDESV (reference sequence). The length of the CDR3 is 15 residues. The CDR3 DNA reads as TGTGCCAGCAGCATACTAGAGGGAACAACCCTGGAGCAGTTCTTC. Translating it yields CASSILEGTTLEQFF.

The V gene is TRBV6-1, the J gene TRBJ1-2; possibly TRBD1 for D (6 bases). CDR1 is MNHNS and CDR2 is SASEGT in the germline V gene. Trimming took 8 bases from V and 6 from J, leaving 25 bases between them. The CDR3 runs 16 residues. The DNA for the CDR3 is TGTGCCAGCCCCGGGGGAACAGGGCCAAACCCTAATGGCTACACCTTC. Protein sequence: CASPGGTGPNPNGYTF.

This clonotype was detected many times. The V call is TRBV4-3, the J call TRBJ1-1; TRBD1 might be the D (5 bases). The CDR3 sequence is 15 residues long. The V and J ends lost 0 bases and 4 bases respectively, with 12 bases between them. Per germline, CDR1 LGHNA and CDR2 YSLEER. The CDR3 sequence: CASSQDAGVGTEAFF. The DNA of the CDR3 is TGCGCCAGCAGCCAAGATGCGGGGGTAGGCACTGAAGCTTTCTTT.

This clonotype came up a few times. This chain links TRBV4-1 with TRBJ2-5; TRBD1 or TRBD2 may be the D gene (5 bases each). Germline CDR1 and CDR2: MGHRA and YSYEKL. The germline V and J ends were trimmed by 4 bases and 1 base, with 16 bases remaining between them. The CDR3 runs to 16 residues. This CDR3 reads CASSPEPGTLQETQYF. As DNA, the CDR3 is TGCGCCAGCAGCCCCGAGCCGGGGACCCTCCAAGAGACCCAGTACTTC.

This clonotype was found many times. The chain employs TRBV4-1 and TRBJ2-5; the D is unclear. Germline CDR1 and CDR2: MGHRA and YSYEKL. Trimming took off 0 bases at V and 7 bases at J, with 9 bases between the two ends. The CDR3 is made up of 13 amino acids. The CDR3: CASSQEVERTQYF. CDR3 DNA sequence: TGCGCCAGCAGCCAAGAAGTAGAGCGGACCCAGTACTTC.

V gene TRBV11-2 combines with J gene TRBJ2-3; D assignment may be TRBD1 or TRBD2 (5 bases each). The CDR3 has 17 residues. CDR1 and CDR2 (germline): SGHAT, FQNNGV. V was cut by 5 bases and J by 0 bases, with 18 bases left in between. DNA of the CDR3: TGTGCCAGCAGCCGAGACGGGGCTCACCCTAGCACAGATACGCAGTATTTT. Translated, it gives CASSRDGAHPSTDTQYF.

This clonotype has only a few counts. DNA of the CDR3: TGTGCCAGCAGGGGCCCCCCAACTAGCGGGAGGAACAATGAGCAGTTCTTC. Amino acid sequence: CASRGPPTSGRNNEQFF. J is TRBJ2-1 and V is TRBV6-2 or TRBV6-3; TRBD2 matches 12 bases. The CDR3 spans 17 residues. Germline CDR1 MNHEY, CDR2 SVGEGT. J gave up 5 bases and V 6 bases, and 11 bases lay outside the gene matches.